Shown below are 29 T cell receptor beta chains from a single sample sequenced in a study of beta chain features in type 1 diabetes. TCRB transcripts that were expressed got sequenced, as all of the isolated RNA had been reverse transcribed. Profiled with immunoSEQ multiplex PCR; TCRdb holds only in-frame clones, not every one. Of about 270,000 clones in the sample, over 11% were seen once. Their antigen targets remain unknown. Study findings and constraints: TCRB CDR3s from Type 1 diabetes patients were moderately but significantly shorter in all four CD4+ subsets.

The specimen sequenced was naive CD4+ T cells from blood. The receptor set was obtained from a young man with type 1 diabetes.

The sample holds a few counts of this clone. V gene TRBV10-3 combines with J gene TRBJ2-1; 10 bases match TRBD1. The ends lost 5 bases at V and 7 bases at J; junction bases unmatched: 8. This CDR3 spans 15 amino acids. Per germline, CDR1 ENHRY and CDR2 SYGVKD. The DNA of the CDR3 is TGTGCCATCAGTCCGGGACAGGGGTCGGGAAATGAGCAGTTCTTC. Protein product: CAISPGQGSGNEQFF.

This clone was counted a few times. This chain joins TRBV18 and TRBJ1-2; D perhaps matches TRBD1 (5 bases). CDR1 KGHSH and CDR2 LQKENI come from the germline V gene. Trimming removed 3 bases from V and 6 bases from J, with 14 bases in between. The CDR3 is 14 residues long. The CDR3 spells CASSPTMTDHGYTF. The DNA of the CDR3 is TGTGCCAGCTCACCTACGATGACAGACCATGGCTACACCTTC. The whole variable domain, filled in from reference TRBV18 and TRBJ1-2, reads NAGVMQNPRHLVRRRGQEARLRCSPMKGHSHVYWYRQLPEEGLKFMVYLQKENIIDESGMPKERFSAEFPKEGPSILRIQQVVRGDSAAYFCASSPTMTDHGYTFGSGTRLTVV.

As concerns this clone: The sample holds other DNA sequences that translate to the same CDR3. V gene TRBV5-1 combines with J gene TRBJ2-5, with 8 bases fitting TRBD2. Germline CDR1 and CDR2: SGHRS and YFSETQ. The CDR3 is 14 residues long. Germline trimming cut 0 bases from V and 2 bases from J; bases unmatched to any gene: 0. The CDR3 DNA reads TGCGCCAGCAGCTTGGCTAGCGGGCAAGAGACCCAGTACTTC. As protein: CASSLASGQETQYF.

The chain uses TRBV7-9 and TRBJ2-7; 7 bases agree with TRBD2. Germline V gene data show CDR1 as SEHNR and CDR2 as FQNEAQ (reference sequence). This CDR3 spans 14 amino acids. Germline trimming cut 1 base from V and 2 bases from J; bases unmatched to any gene: 2. In nucleotides, the CDR3 is TGTGCCAGCAGCTTAGGCGGGAGCGCCTACGAGCAGTACTTC. Translated: CASSLGGSAYEQYF. The full variable domain, rest sourced from reference TRBV7-9 and TRBJ2-7, is DTGVSQNPRHKITKRGQNVTFRCDPISEHNRLYWYRQTLGQGPEFLTYFQNEAQLEKSRLLSDRFSAERPKGSFSTLEIQRTEQGDSAMYLCASSLGGSAYEQYFGPGTRLTVT.

This clone was seen a handful of times. The chain employs TRBV7-2 and TRBJ2-2; D may be TRBD2 (5 bases). Trimming took off 5 bases at V and 3 bases at J, with 16 bases between the two ends. Germline V gene lookup returns CDR1 SGHTA and CDR2 FQGNSA. The CDR3 has 16 residues. CDR3 nucleotides: TGTGCCAGCAGCCTTAGTTTTAGCGTGGACACCGGGGAGCTGTTTTTT. It translates to CASSLSFSVDTGELFF.

This clone showed up just a few times. The chain combines TRBV19 with TRBJ2-5; 14 nucleotides align to TRBD2. The J call may be mistaken, given a closer DNA end match to TRBJ2-7. The germline gives CDR1 LNHDA, CDR2 SQIVND (reference sequence). The CDR3 totals 14 residues. CDR3 nucleotides: TGTGCCACCGGACTAGCGGGAGGCTCCTACGAGCAGTACTTC. Encoded protein: CATGLAGGSYEQYF.

The J gene is TRBJ2-6, the V gene TRBV2, with D perhaps matching TRBD1 (6 bases). The CDR3 runs to 14 residues. The V gene lost 7 bases and the J gene lost 4 bases, with 11 bases spanning the gap. From germline, CDR1 is SNHLY and CDR2 FYNNEI. CDR3 region: CASNGGRGANVLTF. CDR3 bases: TGTGCCAGCAATGGGGGCCGGGGGGCCAACGTCCTGACTTTC.

This clone showed up just a few times. The rearrangement uses TRBV18 and TRBJ2-2; no definite D call. The CDR3 consists of 15 residues. With 1 base removed from V and 5 bases from J, the gap between germline ends came to 11 bases. The germline V gene encodes CDR1 KGHSH and CDR2 LQKENI. Written as DNA, the CDR3 is TGTGCCAGCTCACCACAATCTCGTCAGACCGGGGAGCTGTTTTTT. This translates into CASSPQSRQTGELFF.

This clone has only a few counts. The chain carries TRBV4-3 and TRBJ2-1, with TRBD2 matching over 10 bases. The CDR3 contains 16 residues. With V trimmed by 4 bases and J by 7 bases, 10 bases remained unmatched. CDR1 is LGHNA, CDR2 YSLEER, per germline. The CDR3 loop reads CASSLQLAGARNEQFF. CDR3 DNA: TGCGCCAGCAGCCTGCAGCTAGCGGGAGCTAGAAATGAGCAGTTCTTC.

The chain uses TRBV2 and TRBJ2-3, with 9 bases fitting TRBD1. V was pared by 4 bases and J by 3 bases, with 2 bases of the junction left unmatched. Germline CDR1 SNHLY, CDR2 FYNNEI. The CDR3 is 14 residues long. CDR3 region: CASSADRGTDTQYF. The CDR3 bases are TGTGCCAGCAGTGCGGACAGGGGAACAGATACGCAGTATTTT. Full variable domain (missing parts from reference TRBV2 and TRBJ2-3): EPEVTQTPSHQVTQMGQEVILRCVPISNHLYFYWYRQILGQKVEFLVSFYNNEISEKSEIFDDQFSVERPDGSNFTLKIRSTKLEDSAMYFCASSADRGTDTQYFGPGTRLTVL.

This sequence joins TRBV18 and TRBJ1-1; 9 bases align to TRBD1. Losses at the gene ends were 6 bases for V and 6 bases for J; bases not matched to a gene: 11. CDR3 length: 15 amino acids. Germline assignment: CDR1 KGHSH and CDR2 LQKENI. The DNA of the CDR3 is TGTGCCAGCTCCCCGGGACAGGGCCAAGTCGCTGAAGCTTTCTTT. Translated, it gives CASSPGQGQVAEAFF.

The gene calls are TRBV19 and TRBJ2-1; D possibly corresponds to TRBD2 (6 bases). CDR3 length: 17 amino acids. Per the germline V gene, CDR1 is LNHDA and CDR2 is SQIVND (reference sequence). V dropped 3 bases and J dropped 0 bases, with 15 bases sitting between them. This CDR3 is CASSMGGWVSSYNEQFF. CDR3 sequence (DNA): TGTGCCAGTAGTATGGGGGGTTGGGTGAGCTCCTACAATGAGCAGTTCTTC. The variable domain in full, with the rest retrieved from reference TRBV19 and TRBJ2-1, is DGGITQSPKYLFRKEGQNVTLSCEQNLNHDAMYWYRQDPGQGLRLIYYSQIVNDFQKGDIAEGYSVSREKKESFPLTVTSAQKNPTAFYLCASSMGGWVSSYNEQFFGPGTRLTVL.

This clone showed up just a few times. This chain uses TRBV19 with TRBJ1-2; D is uncertain. The ends were cut back, 1 base at V and 2 bases at J, with 8 bases in the middle. The CDR3 has 14 residues. The germline V gene has CDR1 LNHDA and CDR2 SQIVND (reference sequence). CDR3 coding DNA: TGTGCCAGTAGTATAGCCGGACTGAACTATGGCTACACCTTC. Translating gives CASSIAGLNYGYTF.

The chain uses TRBV18 and TRBJ2-1; 7 bases match TRBD1. The CDR3 contains 14 residues. Trimming cost V 3 bases and J 8 bases; bases outside gene matches: 7. Germline values: CDR1 KGHSH, CDR2 LQKENI. In DNA, the CDR3 is TGTGCCAGCTCACCTCGACAGGGTGTAGATGAGCAGTTCTTC. It codes for CASSPRQGVDEQFF. The full variable domain, rest sourced from reference TRBV18 and TRBJ2-1, is NAGVMQNPRHLVRRRGQEARLRCSPMKGHSHVYWYRQLPEEGLKFMVYLQKENIIDESGMPKERFSAEFPKEGPSILRIQQVVRGDSAAYFCASSPRQGVDEQFFGPGTRLTVL.

The chain employs TRBV4-1 and TRBJ1-1; D may be TRBD1 (5 bases). The V end was cut by 1 base, the J end by 5 bases, with 14 bases between. Germline V lookup: CDR1 MGHRA, CDR2 YSYEKL. This CDR3 is built from 15 residues. The DNA for the CDR3 is TGCGCCAGCAGCCAAGGGAGAGCTGGGGGGACTGAAGCTTTCTTT. It translates to CASSQGRAGGTEAFF.

This chain connects TRBV2 to TRBJ2-1; 9 bases are shared with TRBD2. The CDR3 runs 14 residues. Germline CDR1 SNHLY, CDR2 FYNNEI. V dropped 4 bases and J dropped 7; count of bases not matched to a gene: 5. CDR3: CASSVAGGSNEQFF. The CDR3 DNA reads TGTGCCAGCAGTGTTGCGGGAGGGTCGAATGAGCAGTTCTTC.

The V and J genes are TRBV18 and TRBJ2-3, with D maybe TRBD2 (5 bases). V was cut by 0 bases and J by 1 base, with 11 bases left in between. The CDR3 has 16 amino acids. The V gene's germline CDR1 is KGHSH and CDR2 LQKENI. The CDR3 DNA sequence: TGTGCCAGCTCACCACCCCTAGCAGGTGGCACAGATACGCAGTATTTT. Translated, it gives CASSPPLAGGTDTQYF.

V is TRBV9 and J is TRBJ2-3; no clear D gene. V lost 0 bases and J 4 bases, leaving 6 bases between the germline ends. The CDR3 spans 13 residues. Germline V gene data show CDR1 as SGDLS and CDR2 as YYNGEE. CDR3 sequence: CASSVAVADTQYF. The CDR3 coding sequence is TGTGCCAGCAGCGTAGCGGTGGCAGATACGCAGTATTTT.

V gene TRBV19 combines with J gene TRBJ1-1, with 11 bases identical to TRBD1. The CDR3 is 15 residues long. Unmatched junction bases numbered 8, after V lost 7 bases and J lost 4 bases. The germline gives CDR1 LNHDA, CDR2 SQIVND (reference sequence). The CDR3 DNA is TGTGCCAGTATTACCGGGACAGGGGGTCCCACTGAAGCTTTCTTT. As protein: CASITGTGGPTEAFF. Drawing the rest from reference TRBV19 and TRBJ1-1, the complete variable domain is DGGITQSPKYLFRKEGQNVTLSCEQNLNHDAMYWYRQDPGQGLRLIYYSQIVNDFQKGDIAEGYSVSREKKESFPLTVTSAQKNPTAFYLCASITGTGGPTEAFFGQGTRLTVV.

This sequence joins TRBV28 and TRBJ1-2, with TRBD1 matching 9 bases. There are 14 residues in the CDR3. Germline trimming cut 4 bases from V and 3 bases from J; bases unmatched to any gene: 3. Germline V gene data show CDR1 as MDHEN and CDR2 as SYDVKM. The CDR3 is CASSSGQGYYGYTF. The CDR3 DNA follows: TGTGCCAGCAGTTCAGGACAGGGGTACTATGGCTACACCTTC.

CDR3 in DNA: TGTGCCAGCAGCTTAGTACTAGCGGGAGTATCCTACGAGCAGTACTTC. Protein: CASSLVLAGVSYEQYF. V is TRBV11-1 and J is TRBJ2-7; TRBD2 agrees at 11 bases. This CDR3 is built from 16 residues. V shed 1 base, J shed 1 base, and the junction held 3 bases outside the gene matches. Germline V CDR1 and CDR2: SGHAT, FQDESV (reference sequence).

The chain couples TRBV5-1 to TRBJ1-2; D is unclear. The germline V gene encodes CDR1 SGHRS and CDR2 YFSETQ. Trimming stripped 1 base from V and 0 bases from J, with 7 bases between. This CDR3 contains 14 residues. The CDR3 here is CASSLNRPNYGYTF. The CDR3 DNA follows: TGCGCCAGCAGCTTGAACAGACCTAACTATGGCTACACCTTC. Complete variable domain (other parts from reference TRBV5-1 and TRBJ1-2): KAGVTQTPRYLIKTRGQQVTLSCSPISGHRSVSWYQQTPGQGLQFLFEYFSETQRNKGNFPGRFSGRQFSNSRSEMNVSTLELGDSALYLCASSLNRPNYGYTFGSGTRLTVV.

This clone has just a few counts. The gene calls are TRBV10-2 and TRBJ2-5; 7 nucleotides align to TRBD1. J lost 2 bases, V lost 8 bases, and 5 bases had no gene match. Germline V gene data show CDR1 as WSHSY and CDR2 as SAAADI. CDR3 length equals 13 residues. The CDR3 sequence is CASRGTAQETQYF. CDR3 coding DNA: TGCGCCAGCCGAGGGACAGCTCAAGAGACCCAGTACTTC.

This chain uses TRBV7-2 with TRBJ2-2; D is unclear. V lost 2 bases and J lost 0, with 7 bases in between. This CDR3 has 15 amino acids. Looked up from germline, CDR1 is SGHTA and CDR2 is FQGNSA. The DNA for the CDR3 is TGTGCCAGCAGCTTACGGGTTTCGAACACCGGGGAGCTGTTTTTT. Protein product: CASSLRVSNTGELFF.

J is TRBJ1-4 and V is TRBV4-1, with D perhaps TRBD1 (5 bases). Germline V gene lookup returns CDR1 MGHRA and CDR2 YSYEKL. Trimming took 4 bases from V and 5 from J, leaving 14 bases between them. This CDR3 is built from 15 residues. Written as DNA, the CDR3 is TGCGCCAGCAGCCGCCCCGACAGCTCAAATGAAAAACTGTTTTTT. Its translation is CASSRPDSSNEKLFF.

J is TRBJ2-7 and V is TRBV2; 8 bases line up with TRBD2. In germline, CDR1 is SNHLY, CDR2 FYNNEI. This CDR3 is built from 13 residues. J lost 3 bases, V lost 6 bases, and 4 bases had no gene match. The CDR3 reads CASRASGFYEQYF. The CDR3 coding sequence is TGTGCCAGCAGGGCTAGCGGGTTCTACGAGCAGTACTTC.

V is TRBV29-1 and J is TRBJ1-1; D might be TRBD1 (5 bases). CDR3 size: 16 residues. V gave up 6 bases and J gave up 4 bases, with 24 bases separating them. Germline V gives CDR1 SQVTM, CDR2 ANQGSEA. CDR3 loop: CSVRRGGQGRSTEAFF. CDR3 nucleotides: TGCAGCGTCCGCCGCGGAGGGCAGGGACGTAGCACTGAAGCTTTCTTT.

The rearrangement joins TRBV28 to TRBJ2-7, with D tentatively TRBD1 (6 bases). Germline V gives CDR1 MDHEN, CDR2 SYDVKM. V was shortened by 5 bases and J by 7 bases, with 21 bases between the two germline ends. CDR3 length: 15 residues. CDR3 protein: CASSQNREWGREQYF. The CDR3 nucleotides are TGTGCCAGCAGTCAAAACAGGGAATGGGGTCGGGAGCAGTACTTC.

The chain carries TRBV7-9 and TRBJ2-7; 8 bases are a match to TRBD1. CDR1 SEHNR and CDR2 FQNEAQ come from the germline V gene (reference sequence). V lost 5 bases, J lost 5 bases, and 8 bases stayed unmatched. The CDR3 extends over 14 amino acids. This CDR3 reads CASSPGQGLHEQYF. CDR3 in DNA: TGTGCCAGCAGCCCCGGACAGGGTTTACACGAGCAGTACTTC.